The present T cell receptor (beta chain) was sequenced within a study of blood T cell repertoires in COVID-19. As for the study in general: T cells, B-cell-depleted T cells, or PBMCs provided the cDNA or gDNA that served as material.

Methods used by the authors: Reference gene primer amplification yielded estimated nucleated cell counts. TCRdb's table, derived via immunoSEQ multiplex PCR, lists solely in-frame clones and lacks some. The V and J calls and clone size were taken over from that table, and D and trimming were inferred from the DNA. This table holds 100,000 to 150,000 clones, about 77% found once. V dropped 8 bases and J dropped 5; count of bases not matched to a gene: 14. CDR3 length equals 16 residues. In germline, CDR1 is SEHNR, CDR2 FQNEAQ (reference sequence). The receptor comes from a human donor in a cohort sampled during active COVID-19. Sequenced sample: peripheral blood. The chain carries TRBV7-9 and TRBJ2-1, with 8 bases fitting TRBD1. The CDR3 sequence is CASASFSTGAHNEQFF. For the CDR3, the DNA is TGTGCCAGCGCCTCTTTCTCGACAGGGGCCCACAATGAGCAGTTCTTC.